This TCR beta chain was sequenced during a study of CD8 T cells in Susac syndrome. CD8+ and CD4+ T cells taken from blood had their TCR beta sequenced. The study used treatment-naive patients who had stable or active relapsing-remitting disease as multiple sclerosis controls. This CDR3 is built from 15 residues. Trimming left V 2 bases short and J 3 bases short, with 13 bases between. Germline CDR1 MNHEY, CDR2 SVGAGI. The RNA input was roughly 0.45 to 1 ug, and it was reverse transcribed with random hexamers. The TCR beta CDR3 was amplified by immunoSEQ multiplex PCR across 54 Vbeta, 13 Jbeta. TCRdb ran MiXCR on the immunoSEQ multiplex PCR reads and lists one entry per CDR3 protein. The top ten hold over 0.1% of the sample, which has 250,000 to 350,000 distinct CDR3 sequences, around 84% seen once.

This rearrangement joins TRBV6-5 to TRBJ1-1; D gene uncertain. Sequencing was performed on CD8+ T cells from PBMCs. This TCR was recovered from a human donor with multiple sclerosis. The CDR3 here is CASSYLGREDTEAFF. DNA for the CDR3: TGTGCCAGCAGTTACCTCGGCCGGGAGGACACTGAAGCTTTCTTT.